This T cell receptor beta chain comes out of a study of cytomegalovirus exposure and HLA in healthy donors (dated by TCRdb to between 2016 and 2019). Some background on the complete study: In an earlier analysis of under 600 of the donors, about 260 Gb of sequence data and approximately 120 million unique TCR beta sequences from 150 million to 200 million T cells were reported. Roughly 300 gigabases of sequencing data and around 90 million unique TCR sequences made up an early release that covered 500 to 700 HLA-typed donors. Among the roughly 430 genotyped donors, approximately 82% belonged to the genetic ancestry cluster associated with self-reported Caucasian donors. The aim of the study was to test whether cataloging public T cell receptors could identify signatures of past pathogen exposure. The T cell repertoires of some 700 subjects were profiled by immunosequencing and related to cytomegalovirus serostatus. In addition to the first cohort of roughly 700 subjects, a separate validation cohort of under 150 different subjects was used. The study combined high-throughput TCR immunosequencing, statistical association of individual TCRs with disease status, and machine learning to predict cytomegalovirus infection status. To study patterns of TCR occurrence, a later analysis re-analyzed previously published TCR beta repertoires from around 660 donors and added high-resolution HLA genotyping. The later analysis used no new phenotypic data to find candidate immune exposures, relying instead on TCR beta sequences and their occurrence across donors. An earlier analysis of fewer than 750 of the donors used high-throughput TCR beta sequencing to judge whether each TCR beta V gene segment behaved as functional or pseudogenic. Alongside the repertoire data, information on donor age, sex, ethnicity and CMV serostatus was compiled. Genome-wide SNP genotypes for about 65% of the roughly 700 donors were used in a later genetic analysis, which treated that subset as a discovery cohort. All discovery cohort repertoires had been generated using a single sequencing platform. Class I and class II HLA loci were covered by the typing at four-digit resolution. Typing coverage varied by locus: about 629-630 donors for A, B, C, DRB1 and DQB1; some 520 for DQA1; approximately 610 for DPA1; under 490 for DPB1. Several DR-DQ haplotypes were treated as single units for association and clustering because of strong linkage in the cohort. On average, around 240,000 unique TCR beta nucleotide sequences were sequenced per donor among a few hundred genotyped donors of the cohort, with around 19% of those sequences being non-productive.

Summary of the overall study and its limitations: Immune exposure information for the cohort was limited to CMV serostatus. In the study, around 150 TCR beta chains were listed as associated with cytomegalovirus. In a later analysis, most CMV-associated TCR beta chains were found to appear HLA-restricted, with HLA associations seemingly driven largely by CMV exposure. The earlier analysis of 587 of the donors excluded 15 to 20 rarely observed V segments, including chromosome 9 orphons, because counts were too low. Roughly uniform sequencing depth across donors was assumed in presence/absence analyses, although this assumption may not hold. Because the 87-base-pair reads could not distinguish some IMGT-functional V segments, including TRBV6-2 and TRBV6-3, those segments were excluded. Compared with equally common non-associated chains, HLA-associated TCR beta chains in a later analysis were more clonally expanded and had lower generation probabilities. An earlier analysis of several hundred of the donors showed that most TCR beta V segments appeared in productive rearrangements either about 87% or about 30% of the time, which broadly matched IMGT annotations. Assigning TCR associations to individual alleles was difficult when HLA alleles, especially DR and DQ, strongly co-occurred. Correlated functional status among segregating V segments might reflect linkage disequilibrium, but an unknown experimental factor could not be ruled out. A further reported finding was that TCR beta sequences accurately predicted the HLA-A and HLA-B alleles for most subjects in the first cohort. The sequencing pipeline was judged likely to have produced a cluster of highly shared sequence variants as a technical artifact. A later analysis found that TCR association rates varied across HLA loci, with DRB1 alleles showing the most associated TCRs and HLA-C alleles the fewest. In vitro tests confirmed that a few of the cytomegalovirus-associated TCR beta chains recognize cytomegalovirus antigens. A later analysis reported that several top co-occurrence clusters appeared linked to parvovirus B19, influenza, CMV and Epstein-Barr virus. While some public TCRs were present in many individuals, most TCR sequences turned up only very rarely across donors. According to the authors, the approach could potentially be generalized to other disease states and immunological phenotypes. Because some donors lacked HLA typing at each locus, the association tests relied only on the typed subset. In both the original and validation cohorts, the classifier was reported to diagnose cytomegalovirus status with high specificity and sensitivity. At a false discovery rate of 0.05, a later analysis linked 15,000 to 20,000 TCR beta sequences to specific HLA alleles. Compared with the approximately 600-donor mean, donors in an Asian-associated ancestry cluster had fewer N-insertions in productive TCRs, according to a later genetic analysis. In this cohort, only TCR beta chains were sequenced, and detectable features were limited by the absence of alpha or paired-chain data. V-gene and J-gene trimming of TCR beta chains was associated with a missense DCLRE1C variant in a later genetic analysis, and the association was replicated in an independent cohort.

Receptors were amplified or captured by the immunoSEQ multiplex PCR assay. The multiplex PCR relied on a mix of 60 forward primers for TCR Vbeta segments and 13 reverse primers for TCR Jbeta segments. A multiplex PCR assay on genomic DNA amplified the CDR3 region of rearranged TCR beta genes. The amplified TCR beta libraries were sequenced on the Illumina HiSeq System as 87-base-pair reads. The authors' analysis ran thus. Across the 500 to 750 repertoires, a later analysis counted 78 million or so unique TCR beta chains, 8.5 million to 12 million of which were shared by at least two donors. Raw reads were error-corrected and collapsed into unique sequences with a nearest-neighbor algorithm that merged closely related sequences to remove PCR and sequencing errors. To assign V, D and J gene segments, CDR3 sequences were aligned to IMGT reference sequences. For a sequence to be retained, at least a six-nucleotide match to both a V gene segment and a J gene segment was required. A rearrangement counted as productive if the CDR3 had no stop codons and remained in frame with V and J, and every other rearrangement counted as non-productive. CDR3 was defined by IMGT convention, running from the second conserved V-encoded cysteine to the conserved J-encoded phenylalanine. In an earlier analysis of around 640 of the donors, sequences lacking an unambiguous match to a single V gene segment were excluded. In an earlier analysis of some 590 of the donors, a V segment was called functional when productive rearrangements were above 56.7%, and segregating when the standard deviation between donors exceeded 5%. A statistical classification framework was built to diagnose cytomegalovirus status from the catalog of TCR beta chain sequences. V and J gene assignment, in a later analysis, came from comparing TCR nucleotide sequences with IMGT/GENE-DB human TR gene sequences. A later analysis assigned CDR3 sequences and most-parsimonious VDJ recombination scenarios with the TCRdist pipeline. In a later analysis, every TCR beta chain was defined by the combination of its CDR3 amino acid sequence and its V-gene family, and reads without a unique V-gene family were dropped. As a way to deal with suspected cross-contamination and a sequencing artifact, a later analysis dropped 592 nucleotide sequences that were highly shared and had low generation probability. For each public chain, a later analysis derived a clonal expansion index from normalized ranks of inferred template counts within each repertoire. Generation probabilities in a later analysis came from a VDJ recombination model fitted to out-of-frame rearrangements, and those results were checked against IGoR. Hypergeometric tests were used in a later analysis to score TCR-TCR, TCR-HLA and TCR-CMV co-occurrence, with a repertoire-size bias correction applied to the TCR pairs. False discovery rates were estimated in a later analysis by permuting HLA or CMV assignments 20 times. In a later analysis, co-occurring TCRs were grouped using DBSCAN, with TCRdist sequence similarity added in when clustering inside HLA-allele-positive subsets. For co-occurrence clustering, repertoires with fewer than 30,000 or more than 120,000 public chains were excluded, along with roughly five repertoires with anomalous nucleotide sharing. This immuneACCESS table, as held by TCRdb, lists in-frame sequences with V and J called but not all clones. Of the missing ones, under half trace to an unresolved V gene in checked studies; the others have no known cause. D and trimming come from the DNA, and the V and J calls and clone size come from that table. This sample comprises 85,000 to 130,000 clones, about 75% of them detected only once. The top ten hold roughly 14% of the sample.

The cohort comprised some 730 healthy bone marrow donors. Cohort members were all nominally healthy when sampled, although unrecorded immune exposures were likely present. The donor was CMV seropositive and was included in the group of about 290 seropositive cohort members. Every donor gave a peripheral blood sample, and the peripheral blood mononuclear cells from that sample were used for TCR beta sequencing. The Qiagen DNeasy Blood Extraction Kit was used to extract genomic DNA from the blood cell samples. Comments on this clone: The clone's antigen remains unknown. The record has no base qualities; no much larger clone is one base away.

Trimming costs V 10 bases and J 5 bases, and their ends lie 18 bases apart. The CDR3, cysteine through phenylalanine, is 13 amino acids long. Only the CDR3 region is kept as DNA, spanning 39 bases read in frame from base 1. Recombination linked TRBV5-3 to TRBJ2-5; 6 matching bases give a weak D call of TRBD1. TRBV5-3 is an open reading frame whose function is uncertain. The sequencing sample was made of PBMCs. This TCR derives from a male donor in good health and CMV-seropositive. The CDR3 protein is CAAPRGINETQYF. The sequenced DNA is TGTGCCGCTCCGAGGGGGATCAATGAGACCCAGTACTTC.